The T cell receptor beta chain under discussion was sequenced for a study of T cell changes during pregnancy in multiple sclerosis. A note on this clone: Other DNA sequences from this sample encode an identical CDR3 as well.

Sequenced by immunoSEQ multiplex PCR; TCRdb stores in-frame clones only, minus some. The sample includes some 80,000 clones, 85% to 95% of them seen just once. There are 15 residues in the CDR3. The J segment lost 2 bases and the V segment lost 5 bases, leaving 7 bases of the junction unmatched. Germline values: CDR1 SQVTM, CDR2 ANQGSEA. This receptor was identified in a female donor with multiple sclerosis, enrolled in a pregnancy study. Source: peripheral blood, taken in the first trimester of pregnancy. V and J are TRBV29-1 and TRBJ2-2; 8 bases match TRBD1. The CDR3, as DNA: TGCAGCGTTCCAGGACAGGGCTTAAACACCGGGGAGCTGTTTTTT. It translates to CSVPGQGLNTGELFF.